These T cell receptor beta chains were read from a single sample in a study of response to subunit inactivated influenza vaccine. One entry per CDR3 protein results from TCRdb running MiXCR on the RT-PCR reads. Of fewer than 700,000 distinct CDR3 sequences in the sample, 10% to 15% were seen once. Sequenced here: PBMCs from blood, sampled about 40 days after vaccination. The receptors come from a middle-aged man who received an inactivated influenza vaccine. Both conserved end residues are part of each CDR3. Fields, in order: D gene, J gene, clone size, V gene, CDR3 DNA, CDR3 protein. The D gene is left open where the match is weak. Expanded clones are given a class, and other clones once, few, many or no size at all.

.,TRBJ1-5,.,TRBV5-1,TGCGCCAGCAGCTTCACAGGAGATAGCAATCAGTCCCAGCATTTT,CASSFTGDSNQSQHF
.,TRBJ1-2,few,TRBV6-2/TRBV6-3,TGTGCCAGCAGTTTCAGACCGGACAGCTATGGCTACACCTTC,CASSFRPDSYGYTF
.,TRBJ2-1,.,TRBV27,TGTGCCAGCAGTTTCTCCGGGATGATGTTAGTCGGTGAGCAGTTCTTC,CASSFSGMMLVGEQFF
TRBD2,TRBJ2-1,.,TRBV7-2,TGTGCCAGCAGCTTATTTCAACTAGCGGGCAGCAATGAGCAGTTCTTC,CASSLFQLAGSNEQFF
.,TRBJ2-6,.,TRBV5-1,TGCGCCAGCAGCTTGGGACAGGTTCTAAGCTCTGGGGCCAACGTCCTGACTTTC,CASSLGQVLSSGANVLTF
TRBD2,TRBJ2-3,few,TRBV29-1,TGCAGCGGCGGGACTAGCGGTACCACAGATACGCAGTATTTT,CSGGTSGTTDTQYF
.,TRBJ2-2,many,TRBV6-2/TRBV6-3,TGTGCCAGCAGTTATAGTGGCGGGGAGCTGTTTTTT,CASSYSGGELFF
TRBD2,TRBJ2-3,few,TRBV20-1,TGCAGTGCTGGGACAACTAGCGGGAGGGCCACAGATACGCAGTATTTT,CSAGTTSGRATDTQYF
.,TRBJ1-6,few,TRBV28,TGTGCCAGCAGTTCTCCGACAGGAAGGAATTCACCCCTCCACTTT,CASSSPTGRNSPLHF
TRBD2,TRBJ2-3,few,TRBV10-3,TGTGCCATTTCCCCAGGGACTAGCCGGGCAGATACGCAGTATTTT,CAISPGTSRADTQYF
TRBD1,TRBJ1-2,many,TRBV4-2,TGTGCCAGCAGCCACCCTCTGCAGGGGGCTAGGGGCTACACCTTC,CASSHPLQGARGYTF
.,TRBJ1-1,.,TRBV6-6,TGTGCGTTGGTCGCTGAAGCTTTCTTT,CALVAEAFF
TRBD2,TRBJ2-3,few,TRBV3-1,TGTGCCAGCAGTCCCGGGGGGACCCCCACAGATACGCAGTATTTT,CASSPGGTPTDTQYF
.,TRBJ1-4,few,TRBV3-1,TGTGCCAGCAGTTACGGACGGGAAAAACTGTTTTTT,CASSYGREKLFF
.,TRBJ2-3,few,TRBV29-1,TGCAGCGTGCCTAGGACAGATACGCAGTATTTT,CSVPRTDTQYF
.,TRBJ1-5,many,TRBV20-1,TGCAGTGCTAGTAGTGGGGATCAGCCCCAGCATTTT,CSASSGDQPQHF
.,TRBJ2-1,many,TRBV7-8,TGTGCCAGCAGCTTAGTAGCGGAGAACTACAATGAGCAGTTCTTC,CASSLVAENYNEQFF
.,TRBJ2-1,.,TRBV4-3,TGCGCCAGCAGCCAAGAACCGTTCCACAAGGTCGAGATCTACAATGAGCAGTTCTTC,CASSQEPFHKVEIYNEQFF
.,TRBJ2-1,.,TRBV20-1,TGCAGTGCTGCAACCCTGGCGGGGGCTGTTATGAGCTCCTACAATGAGCAGTTCTTC,CSAATLAGAVMSSYNEQFF
.,TRBJ1-6,few,TRBV5-4,TGTGCCAGCAGCTTGGGGACAGCTTATAATTCACCCCTCCACTTT,CASSLGTAYNSPLHF
TRBD1,TRBJ2-1,few,TRBV9,TGTGCCAGCAGCCCTCCGGGACAGGGGAACAATGAGCAGTTCTTC,CASSPPGQGNNEQFF
.,TRBJ2-6,.,TRBV4-3,TGCGCCAGCAGCCAAGCGTGGGGGAGATTAAAGTCTGGGGCCAACGTCCTGACTTTC,CASSQAWGRLKSGANVLTF
.,TRBJ2-1,many,TRBV7-2,TGTGCCAGCAGGCACCCAAACAATGAGCAGTTCTTC,CASRHPNNEQFF
.,TRBJ2-2,.,TRBV20-1,TGCAGTGCTAGACGGCAGGGGGGCACCGGGGAGCTGTTTTTT,CSARRQGGTGELFF
.,TRBJ1-5,.,TRBV6-5,TGTGCCAGCAGTTACCAACCCCCCGTGCAGCCCCAGCATTTT,CASSYQPPVQPQHF
.,TRBJ2-5,few,TRBV7-7,TGTGCTAGCAGCTTAGGGCCCGGGGTCAAAGAGACCCAGTACTTC,CASSLGPGVKETQYF
.,TRBJ2-6,.,TRBV19,TGTGCCAGTAGTCCGAAAGGGGGCTCTGGGGCCAACGTCCTGACTTTC,CASSPKGGSGANVLTF
.,TRBJ1-2,.,TRBV5-1,TGCGCCAGCAGCCCATCGACAGACTTTAACTATGGCTACACCTTC,CASSPSTDFNYGYTF
.,TRBJ2-3,few,TRBV20-1,TGCAGTGCTAGAGAGGGTGGCGGGGTGGGAGATACGCAGTATTTT,CSAREGGGVGDTQYF